This TCR beta chain was identified during a study of blood T cells in healthy people across ages. About this clonotype itself: At one boundary the junction diverges from the germline segment, which might be a read error.

Together with a sample-barcoded 5' primer, a J-beta primer mix was included in a second PCR lasting about 6 to 11 cycles. A single record per CDR3 protein comes from TCRdb applying MiXCR to the 5' RACE reads. The sample lists 1.4 million to 1.5 million distinct CDR3 sequences; around 42% were seen once. Germline V gene sequence: CDR1 MNHNS, CDR2 SASEGT. This CDR3 has 14 residues. The chain is built from TRBV6-1 and TRBJ2-5, with D tentatively TRBD1 (5 bases). The DNA matches TRBJ2-7 better at its end, which makes the J call doubtful. The sequence came from a young woman in good health. Sequencing input: blood. The CDR3 region is CAGSESYRRYEQYF. DNA for the CDR3: TGTGCCGGCAGTGAATCGTACAGGCGATACGAGCAGTACTTC.